These T cell receptor beta chains were read from a single sample in a study of T cells in Graves' hyperthyroidism and ophthalmopathy. TCRdb recomputed calls from the multiplex PCR reads with MiXCR, one row per CDR3 protein. Here the sample spans fewer than 500,000 distinct CDR3 sequences, approximately 14% being singletons. The sequencing sample was made of blood. These receptors all stem from a woman in her twenties or thirties with Graves' ophthalmopathy. CDR3s include the opening cysteine and the closing phenylalanine or tryptophan. The D gene is left open where the match is weak. The size field reads once, few, many or a size class.

CGIVGPNQPQHF,TGTGGGATTGTCGGGCCCAATCAGCCCCAGCATTTT,NA,TRBJ1-5,TRBV28,few
CASIPAGGDGYTF,TGTGCCAGTATCCCCGCAGGGGGCGATGGCTACACCTTC,TRBD1,TRBJ1-2,TRBV19,few
CASSLDSRRPYEQYF,TGTGCCAGCAGCTTGGACAGCCGAAGACCCTACGAGCAGTACTTC,NA,TRBJ2-7,TRBV5-6,many
CASSQDRAVSGENTGELFF,TGTGCCAGCAGCCAAGATCGGGCCGTTAGCGGGGAGAACACCGGGGAGCTGTTTTTT,TRBD2,TRBJ2-2,TRBV4-2,few
CASSLDRPPYGYTF,TGTGCCAGCAGCCTGGACAGGCCCCCTTATGGCTACACCTTC,TRBD1,TRBJ1-2,TRBV5-5,few
CASSHGLAGSLAGELFF,TGTGCCAGCAGCCACGGACTAGCGGGGAGCTTGGCCGGGGAGCTGTTTTTT,TRBD2,TRBJ2-2,TRBV4-2,few
CASSLLGRGLPWGAFF,TGTGCCAGCAGCTTATTGGGGCGTGGCCTTCCATGGGGAGCTTTCTTT,NA,TRBJ1-1,TRBV7-8,many
CASSLDFSDTQYF,TGTGCCAGCAGCTTAGATTTTAGCGATACGCAGTATTTT,NA,TRBJ2-3,TRBV11-2,many
CASSLSFGTYEQYF,TGTGCCAGCAGTTTATCTTTCGGAACCTACGAGCAGTACTTC,NA,TRBJ2-7,TRBV28,many
CASSSLPHRDGYTF,TGTGCCAGCAGTTCCCTCCCCCACAGGGATGGCTACACCTTC,NA,TRBJ1-2,TRBV28,many